This entry lists 13 T cell receptor beta chains sequenced from one sample in a study of response to subunit inactivated influenza vaccine. Via MiXCR, TCRdb re-called the RT-PCR reads, giving one row per CDR3 protein. The table has around 170,000 distinct CDR3 sequences, roughly 10% seen once. The sequencing used CD8+ T cells sorted from PBMCs, collected 23 months after vaccination. The receptors here all came from a man between 50 and 75 years old who received an inactivated influenza vaccine.

This chain connects TRBV5-5 to TRBJ2-1, with D unclear. The V end lost 4 bases, the J end lost 4 bases, and 12 bases lay between the germline ends. CDR3 length: 14 amino acids. Germline loops: CDR1 SGHKS, CDR2 YYEKEE (reference sequence). The DNA for the CDR3 is TGTGCCAGCAGCCCAGAGGTAGGGTACAATGAGCAGTTCTTC. Its protein is CASSPEVGYNEQFF.

The rearrangement joins TRBV4-1 to TRBJ2-7; no clear D. CDR3 length: 14 residues. Germline-derived CDR1 and CDR2 are MGHRA and YSYEKL. Between the trimmed V and J ends, which lost 3 bases and 2 bases, there was a span of 11 bases. The CDR3, as DNA: TGCGCCAGCAGCCAGGGCTCAGGAACCTACGAGCAGTACTTC. Translated: CASSQGSGTYEQYF.

In its sample, this clonotype was seen many times. The CDR3 is CASRRDGEETQYF. CDR3 coding DNA: TGTGCCAGCAGGAGGGACGGAGAAGAGACCCAGTACTTC. V is TRBV25-1 and J is TRBJ2-5; the D call may be TRBD1 or TRBD2 (5 bases each). V shed 6 bases and J shed 3 bases, with 11 bases lying between them. In germline, CDR1 is MGHDK, CDR2 SYGVNS. The CDR3 is 13 residues long.

This clonotype was seen repeatedly, ten times or more. The V call is TRBV12-3 or TRBV12-4, the J call TRBJ2-3, with 9 bases identical to TRBD2. The CDR3 sequence is 15 residues long. The junction had 5 bases not matched to a gene; V was cut back by 5 bases and J by 2 bases. The CDR3 sequence: CASSRSGGTTDTQYF. DNA for the CDR3: TGTGCCAGCAGTCGAAGCGGGGGGACCACAGATACGCAGTATTTT.

The V and J genes are TRBV11-3 and TRBJ2-3; D not resolved. The CDR3 consists of 14 residues. Trimming removed 5 bases at V and 3 bases at J, with 12 bases between. Germline V gene sequence: CDR1 SGHNT, CDR2 YENEEA. In DNA form, the CDR3 reads TGTGCCAGCAGCCCCCGGACGGAGACAGATACGCAGTATTTT. Translated, it gives CASSPRTETDTQYF.

The chain carries TRBV6-5 and TRBJ1-1; D is uncertain. The CDR3 contains 14 residues. Per the germline V gene, CDR1 is MNHEY and CDR2 is SVGAGI. V was clipped by 0 bases and J by 4 bases, with 9 bases between them. CDR3 nucleotides: TGTGCCAGCAGTTACTCGACAAGGCGCACTGAAGCTTTCTTT. The encoded protein is CASSYSTRRTEAFF.

There are a few counts of this clonotype. The chain has TRBV11-2 and TRBJ2-7; TRBD2 agrees at 12 bases. J gave up 6 bases and V 10 bases, and 4 bases lay outside the gene matches. This CDR3 is built from 12 residues. Germline V CDR1 and CDR2: SGHAT, FQNNGV. CDR3 bases: TGTGCCACCGGGACTAGCGGGTCCGAGCAGTACTTC. It yields the protein CATGTSGSEQYF.

The chain has TRBV24-1 and TRBJ2-1, with 9 bases lining up with TRBD2. Germline values: CDR1 KGHDR, CDR2 SFDVKD. The junction had 7 bases not matched to a gene; V was cut back by 5 bases and J by 3 bases. This CDR3 has 16 residues. In DNA, the CDR3 is TGTGCCACCAGTGGGCGGAAGCGGGAGGACTACAATGAGCAGTTCTTC. Its translation: CATSGRKREDYNEQFF.

The chain employs TRBV6-5 and TRBJ2-1; 13 bases map to TRBD2. V was clipped by 2 bases and J by 8 bases; unmatched bases: 3. Germline V lookup: CDR1 MNHEY, CDR2 SVGAGI. The CDR3 loop spans 15 amino acids. The chain's CDR3 is CASSYGLAGVDEQFF. In DNA form, the CDR3 reads TGTGCCAGCAGTTACGGACTAGCGGGAGTTGATGAGCAGTTCTTC.

This clonotype occurred many times. V gene TRBV6-2 or TRBV6-3 combines with J gene TRBJ2-5; D is unresolved. This CDR3 region has 13 residues. Germline loops: CDR1 MNHEY, CDR2 SVGEGT. Trimming shortened V by 2 bases and J by 3 bases, and 7 bases separated the two germline ends. In nucleotides, the CDR3 is TGTGCCAGCAGTTACATGTACAAAGAGACCCAGTACTTC. Its protein is CASSYMYKETQYF.

The chain joins TRBV9 to TRBJ2-7; the D gene could be TRBD1 or TRBD2 (5 bases each). The CDR3 totals 14 residues. In germline, CDR1 is SGDLS, CDR2 YYNGEE. V shed 2 bases and J shed 2 bases, with 11 bases lying between them. The CDR3, as DNA: TGTGCCAGCAGCGTGGGGGTTGGGGCCTACGAGCAGTACTTC. This codes for CASSVGVGAYEQYF.

The chain carries TRBV15 and TRBJ1-1, with TRBD1 as a possible D gene (5 bases). Germline V gene lookup returns CDR1 LNHNV and CDR2 YYDKDF (reference sequence). Between the trimmed V and J ends, which lost 1 base and 7 bases, there was a span of 13 bases. This CDR3 region has 14 residues. The chain's CDR3 is CATSRAGLTLEAFF. CDR3 bases: TGTGCCACCAGCAGAGCGGGACTCACTCTTGAAGCTTTCTTT.

The CDR3 bases are TGCAGTGCTAGAGATTGGACAGAGGAAGAGACCCAGTACTTC. It translates to CSARDWTEEETQYF. This chain links TRBV20-1 with TRBJ2-5; possible D gene TRBD1, 6 bases. Germline CDR1 is DFQATT and CDR2 is SNEGSKA (reference sequence). The CDR3 extends over 14 amino acids. The V end lost 0 bases, the J end lost 3 bases, and 11 bases lay between the germline ends.